This T cell receptor (beta chain) comes out of a study of T cells after posttransplantation cyclophosphamide. Points from the study as a whole: Skin or GI-infiltrating T cells shared few TRB sequences with blood. Later blood repertoires were often dominated by clones from the donor CD8+ memory compartment. TRB clonality was highly associated with recipient CMV seropositivity and reactivation.

Cyclophosphamide on days +3 and +4 followed busulfan-fludarabine conditioning and a marrow graft. By sample fraction, this clone is medium-sized. Its target is unknown. V shed 3 bases and J 2 bases; nucleotides not matched to a gene: 7. Per germline, CDR1 SGHRS and CDR2 YFSETQ. This CDR3 is built from 16 residues. Sequenced by immunoSEQ multiplex PCR; TCRdb stores in-frame clones only, minus some. This repertoire lists around 3,000 clones without singletons; roughly 30% sits in the top ten. V usage is TRBV5-1 and J usage is TRBJ2-2; 7 nucleotides match TRBD2. This specimen consisted of PBMCs, obtained after allogeneic stem cell transplant with posttransplant cyclophosphamide. The source is a male patient aged 25-45 years who received an allogeneic stem cell transplant from a related donor, was CMV-positive, and had acute GVHD only. Some of the T cells may derive from the graft donor. The CDR3 sequence is CASSWDPGGNTGELFF. The CDR3 DNA follows: TGCGCCAGCAGCTGGGACCCGGGGGGAAACACCGGGGAGCTGTTTTTT.